These T cell receptor beta chains were read from a single sample in a study of T cells after yellow fever vaccination. Via MiXCR, TCRdb re-called the 5' RACE reads, giving one row per CDR3 protein. Of 200,000 or so distinct CDR3 sequences listed, approximately 6.8% are singletons. Sequenced material: CD4+ T cells sorted from PBMCs, taken on the day of the yellow fever booster vaccination. The receptors come from a young man who received the YFV17D yellow fever vaccine. The CDR3 runs from the conserved cysteine through the conserved F or W. A D gene is named only where the DNA matches it firmly. Clone size appears in some rows only: once, few, many, or a class for an expanded clone.

D | size | J | V | DNA | CDR3
- | few | TRBJ2-7 | TRBV3-1 | TGTGCCAGCAGTAAGAGGGGGAACTCCTACGAGCAGTACTTC | CASSKRGNSYEQYF
- | many | TRBJ1-5 | TRBV12-3/TRBV12-4 | TGTGCCAGCCAACTATCACGGCCCGGGAGGGATCAGCCCCAGCATTTT | CASQLSRPGRDQPQHF
TRBD1 | - | TRBJ1-2 | TRBV5-6 | TGTGCCAGCAGCTTCAACAGGGGAAGCTATGGCTACACCTTC | CASSFNRGSYGYTF
TRBD2 | few | TRBJ2-1 | TRBV30 | TGTGCCTGGAGTGTACGGCGGGCGGGAGGTTACAATGAGCAGTTCTTC | CAWSVRRAGGYNEQFF
TRBD2 | many | TRBJ2-7 | TRBV7-9 | TGTGCCAGCAGCTCTAGCGGGAAAAGAACCTACGAGCAGTACTTC | CASSSSGKRTYEQYF
TRBD1 | few | TRBJ2-5 | TRBV19 | TGTGCCAGTAGGCAAACAGGGGCCGGGGAGACCCAGTACTTC | CASRQTGAGETQYF
TRBD1 | few | TRBJ1-4 | TRBV2 | TGTGCCAGCAGGGTGGGACAGGTCAATGAAAAACTGTTTTTT | CASRVGQVNEKLFF
TRBD2 | few | TRBJ2-7 | TRBV20-1 | TGCAGTGCTAGTCCCCTAGCGGTCTCCTACGAGCAGTACTTC | CSASPLAVSYEQYF
TRBD2 | few | TRBJ2-5 | TRBV19 | TGTGCCAGTAGTCCCCGGAGTGGGGGGGTCCAAGAGACCCAGTACTTC | CASSPRSGGVQETQYF
- | many | TRBJ2-2 | TRBV28 | TGTGCCACCCGGACGACCGTCTACCTCACCGGGGAGCTGTTTTTT | CATRTTVYLTGELFF
TRBD2 | few | TRBJ2-1 | TRBV10-3 | TGTGCCATCAGTGAGTCTAGCGGGGGCAATGAGCAGTTCTTC | CAISESSGGNEQFF
TRBD1 | few | TRBJ1-3 | TRBV6-5 | TGTGCCAGCAGGCCAGGGGGCGAATTGCGGGAGGGAAGAAACACCATATATTTT | CASRPGGELREGRNTIYF